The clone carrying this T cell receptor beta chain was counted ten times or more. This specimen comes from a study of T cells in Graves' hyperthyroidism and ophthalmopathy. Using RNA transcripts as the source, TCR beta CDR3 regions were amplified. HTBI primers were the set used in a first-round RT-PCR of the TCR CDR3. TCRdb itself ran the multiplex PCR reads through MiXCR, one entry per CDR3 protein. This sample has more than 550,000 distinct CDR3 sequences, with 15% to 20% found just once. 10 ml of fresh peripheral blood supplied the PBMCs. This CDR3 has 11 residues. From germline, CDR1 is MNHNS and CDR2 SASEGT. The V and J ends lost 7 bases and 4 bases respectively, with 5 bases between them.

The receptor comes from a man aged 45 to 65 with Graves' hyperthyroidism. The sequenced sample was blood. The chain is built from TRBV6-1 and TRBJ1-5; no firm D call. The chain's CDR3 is CASTDNQPQHF. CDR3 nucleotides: TGTGCCAGCACCGATAATCAGCCCCAGCATTTT.